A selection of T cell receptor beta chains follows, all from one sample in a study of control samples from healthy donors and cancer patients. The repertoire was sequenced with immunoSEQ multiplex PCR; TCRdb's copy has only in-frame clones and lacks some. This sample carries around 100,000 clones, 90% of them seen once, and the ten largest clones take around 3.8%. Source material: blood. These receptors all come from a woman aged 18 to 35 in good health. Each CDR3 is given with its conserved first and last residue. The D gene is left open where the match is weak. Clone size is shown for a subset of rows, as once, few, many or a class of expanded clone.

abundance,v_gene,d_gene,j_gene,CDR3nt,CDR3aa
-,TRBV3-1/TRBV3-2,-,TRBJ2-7,TGTGCCAGCAGCTCGGTGGGTCTCCCCCACTACGAGCAGTACTTC,CASSSVGLPHYEQYF
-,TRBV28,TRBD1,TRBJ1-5,TGTGCCAGCACCACCGGCAGGGGGATGCATTATATGGGCAATCAGCCCCAGCATTTT,CASTTGRGMHYMGNQPQHF
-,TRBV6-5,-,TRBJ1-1,TGTGCCAGCAGTCGGGAACCAAGTGGGAACACTGAAGCTTTCTTT,CASSREPSGNTEAFF
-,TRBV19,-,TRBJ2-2,TGTGCCAGTAAGAGGGTCGGTGGACAGTCATCCACCGGGGAGCTGTTTTTT,CASKRVGGQSSTGELFF
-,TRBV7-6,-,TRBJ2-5,TGTGCCAGCAGCTTAGGTGTAGGGGAGACCCAGTACTTC,CASSLGVGETQYF
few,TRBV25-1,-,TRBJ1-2,TGTGCCAGCAGACGGGACAACCTGGACTATGGCTACACCTTC,CASRRDNLDYGYTF
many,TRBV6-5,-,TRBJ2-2,TGTGCCAGCAGTATTTTTGGTGGTGACACCGGGGAGCTGTTTTTT,CASSIFGGDTGELFF
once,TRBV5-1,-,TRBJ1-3,TGCGCCAGCAGCTTGGCCGGAACAGATCTTAACTCTGGAAACACCATATATTTT,CASSLAGTDLNSGNTIYF
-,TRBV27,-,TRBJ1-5,TGTGCCAGCAGTTTGATCAGCAATCAGCCCCAGCATTTT,CASSLISNQPQHF
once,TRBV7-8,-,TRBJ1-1,TGTGCCAGCAGCCCGGGGACTCTTGCTGAAGCTTTCTTT,CASSPGTLAEAFF
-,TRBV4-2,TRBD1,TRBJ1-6,TGTGCCAGCAGCGGGGCGACAGGGGGCTTCAGCTCCTATAATTCACCCCTCCACTTT,CASSGATGGFSSYNSPLHF
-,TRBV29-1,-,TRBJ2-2,TGCAGCGTTGAAGATTATAGAGAACGGGAGCTGTTTTTT,CSVEDYRERELFF
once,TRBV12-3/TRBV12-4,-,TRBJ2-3,TGTGCCAGCAGTAGACTAGTAGGTGATACGCAGTATTTT,CASSRLVGDTQYF
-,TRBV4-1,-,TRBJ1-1,TGCGCCAGCAGCCCCTTCACAACCCAGGGCACTGAAGCTTTCTTT,CASSPFTTQGTEAFF
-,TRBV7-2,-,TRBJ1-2,TGTGCCAGCAGCCTAGACCGGGACATAGGGGGCTACACCTTC,CASSLDRDIGGYTF
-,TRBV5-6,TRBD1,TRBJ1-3,TGTGCCAGCAGCTTGGACAGGGGGGGAAACACCATATATTTT,CASSLDRGGNTIYF
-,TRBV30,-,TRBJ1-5,TGTGCCTGGGGGGGGCGGACTGCAAGCAATCAGCCCCAGCATTTT,CAWGGRTASNQPQHF
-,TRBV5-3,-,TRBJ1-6,TGTGCCAGAAGCTTTCACAGGCCACCTTACAGCTCCTATAATTCACCCCTCCACTTT,CARSFHRPPYSSYNSPLHF
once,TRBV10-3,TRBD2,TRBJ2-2,TGTGCCATCAGAGGAACTAGCGGGGAAGAGAAAATCACCGGGGAGCTGTTTTTT,CAIRGTSGEEKITGELFF
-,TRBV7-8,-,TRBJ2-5,TGTGCCAGCAGCTTAGGGGGTGGCTCGGGGGAGACCCAGTACTTC,CASSLGGGSGETQYF
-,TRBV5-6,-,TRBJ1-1,TGTGCCAGCAGCTTGGAGGCTGAAGCTTTCTTT,CASSLEAEAFF
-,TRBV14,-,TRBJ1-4,TGTGCCAGCAGCGTCCGCCGGGACATAGGCGAAAAACTGTTTTTT,CASSVRRDIGEKLFF